This T cell receptor (beta chain) stems from a study of T-cell memory formation after mild COVID-19. Findings and limits, study-wide: CD4/CD8 balance characterized clones contracting day 15 to 85, and CD4+ skew characterized later expanders. Contracting CD4+ clones sat mainly in CM and EM; CD8+ in EMRA.

The germline CDR1 and CDR2 sequences are MNHNY and SVGAGI (reference sequence). The CDR3 runs 15 residues. V lost 0 bases and J lost 2, with 7 bases in between. With respect to this clonotype: The antigen is not known.

TCRdb re-analysed the 5' RACE reads in MiXCR, keeping a single row per CDR3 protein. The data hold 300,000 to 350,000 distinct CDR3 sequences, with less than 20% observed a single time. V usage is TRBV6-6 and J usage is TRBJ2-2; D is unclear. The source is a man between 18 and 29 years old who had mild COVID-19 (a few samples of this study predate the infection). Cell type and time point are not known. The specimen was PBMCs or a T cell subset sorted from them (not recorded which). The CDR3, as DNA: TGTGCCAGCAGTTACTCGAGCCTTAACACCGGGGAGCTGTTTTTT. Translating it yields CASSYSSLNTGELFF.